These T cell receptor delta chains were read from a single sample in a study of gammadelta T cells in human blood. TCRdb repeated clone calling on the RT-PCR reads with CATT. The sample holds roughly 1,000 delta-chain clones; about 29% are singletons and the top ten take roughly 33%. Sequences were obtained from Vgamma9Vdelta2 gamma-delta T cells from adult blood. These receptors were obtained from a human donor. The CDR3 runs from the conserved cysteine through the conserved F or W. A D gene is named only where the DNA matches it firmly. Where a row states a size, it is once, few, many or the class of an expanded clone; other rows omit it.

TRDV2,21,large,TRDD3,TRDJ3,TGTGCCTGTGACACCGTACTGGGGGCCCCAGACCTCTCCTGGGACACCCGACAGATGTTTTTC,CACDTVLGAPDLSWDTRQMFF
TRDV2,18,large,TRDD3,TRDJ3,TGTGCCTGTGACAAACTGGGGGGCAGCTCCTGGGACACCCGACAGATGTTTTTC,CACDKLGGSSWDTRQMFF
TRDV2,17,large,TRDD3,TRDJ1,TGTGCCTGTGACACTATGGGGGATACGGGGGACACCGATAAACTCATCTTT,CACDTMGDTGDTDKLIF
TRDV2,16,large,-,TRDJ1,TGTGCCTGTGACAGGCTGGCTGGGGATTACACCGATAAACTCATCTTT,CACDRLAGDYTDKLIF
TRDV2,15,large,TRDD3,TRDJ2,TGTGCCTGTGACACCCTGGGGGATACGGCAGCACAACTCTTCTTT,CACDTLGDTAAQLFF
TRDV2,15,-,-,TRDJ1,TGTGCCTGTGACATATTGGGGGTACACACCGACAAACTCATCTTT,CACDILGVHTDKLIF
TRDV2,19,medium-sized,-,TRDJ3,TGTGCCTGTGACACCGGAGGGGTACTGAGCTCCTGGGACACCCGACAGATGTTTTTC,CACDTGGVLSSWDTRQMFF
TRDV2,14,large,-,TRDJ1,TGTGCCTGTGACAGGTTGACGTACACCGATAAACTCATCTTT,CACDRLTYTDKLIF
TRDV2,20,-,-,TRDJ1,TGTGCCTGTGACACTGTACGGGATTTTTCGGGATTTCCGACCACCGATAAACTCATCTTT,CACDTVRDFSGFPTTDKLIF
TRDV2,14,large,-,TRDJ1,TGTGCCTGTGACACCGTTGGGGCCGACGATAAACTCATCTTT,CACDTVGADDKLIF
TRDV2,16,large,-,TRDJ1,TGTGCCTGTGACACCCTTCCCGCCCTGAGCACCGATAAACTCATCTTT,CACDTLPALSTDKLIF
TRDV2,16,medium-sized,TRDD3,TRDJ1,TGTGCCTGTGACGAGGTACTGGGGGCCGACACCGATAAACTCATCTTT,CACDEVLGADTDKLIF
TRDV2,19,large,TRDD3,TRDJ1,TGTGCCTGTGACACTCTGGCGGTACTGGGGGACCAGTACACCGATAAACTCATCTTT,CACDTLAVLGDQYTDKLIF
TRDV2,18,medium-sized,TRDD3,TRDJ1,TGTGCCTGTGACGACCTGATTGGGGGATCCCATCACACCGATAAACTCATCTTT,CACDDLIGGSHHTDKLIF
TRDV2,20,large,TRDD3,TRDJ1,TGTGCCTGTGACACCGTTAGTACTGGGGGAACTTTGACGATGACCGATAAACTCATCTTT,CACDTVSTGGTLTMTDKLIF
TRDV2,17,large,-,TRDJ1,TGTGCCTGTGACACTCTGGGGACCGACGGTTACACCGATAAACTCATCTTT,CACDTLGTDGYTDKLIF
TRDV2,16,large,TRDD3,TRDJ1,TGTGCCTGTGACACCCTGGGGGATACTGGCACCGATAAACTCATCTTT,CACDTLGDTGTDKLIF
TRDV2,19,large,-,TRDJ1,TGTGCCTGTGCCCCCTTAAAGTCGGGGATCGCCCAGTACACCGATAAACTCATCTTT,CACAPLKSGIAQYTDKLIF
TRDV2,20,large,TRDD3,TRDJ1,TGTGCCTGTGACCCCGTGGGAGATACTGGGGGATCCTTTGCACCCGATAAACTCATCTTT,CACDPVGDTGGSFAPDKLIF
TRDV2,18,-,TRDD3,TRDJ1,TGTGCCTGTGACCCCATACTGGGGGATACCCGGTCCACCGATAAACTCATCTTT,CACDPILGDTRSTDKLIF
TRDV2,18,few,TRDD3,TRDJ1,TGTGCCTGTGACCCAATTGCTGTGGGGGATACTAGGACTGATAAACTCATCTTT,CACDPIAVGDTRTDKLIF
TRDV2,18,large,TRDD3,TRDJ1,TGTGCCTGTGACACGGGCTCTCTTCTGGGGGGTTACACCGATAAACTCATCTTT,CACDTGSLLGGYTDKLIF
TRDV2,20,few,TRDD3,TRDJ1,TGTGCCTGTGACACCCTGTCCGGAGAAGTGGGGGATGGAGTCACCGATAAACTCATCTTT,CACDTLSGEVGDGVTDKLIF
TRDV2,16,-,TRDD3,TRDJ1,TGTGCCTGTGACACACTGGGGGACAAACGAACTGATAAACTCATCTTT,CACDTLGDKRTDKLIF
TRDV2,19,large,TRDD3,TRDJ1,TGTGCCTGTGACACCCTTCCTCATAATACTGGGGGATACACCGATAAACTCATCTTT,CACDTLPHNTGGYTDKLIF
TRDV2,18,large,TRDD3,TRDJ1,TGTGCCTGTGACACCGTTCAGGCTGGGGGATTCAATAACGATAAACTCATCTTT,CACDTVQAGGFNNDKLIF
TRDV2,22,large,-,TRDJ1,TGTGCCTGTGACGTTCTTCCTACCGTTGGGGATATCCCTTCGGGAGCTCAAGGTAAACTCATCTTT,CACDVLPTVGDIPSGAQGKLIF
TRDV2,20,-,TRDD3,TRDJ1,TGTGCCTGTGACCCCGTGGGAGATACTGGGGGATCCTTTGCACCTGATAAACTCATCTTT,CACDPVGDTGGSFAPDKLIF
TRDV2,21,large,TRDD3,TRDJ3,TGTGCCTGTGACACGATCAATACTGGGGGGTTTAGCTCCTGGGACACCCGACAGATGTTTTTC,CACDTINTGGFSSWDTRQMFF
TRDV2,17,large,TRDD3,TRDJ1,TGTGCCTGTGACTCCCTACTGGGGGACTCGTACACCGATAAACTCATCTTT,CACDSLLGDSYTDKLIF
TRDV2,14,large,TRDD3,TRDJ1,TGTGCCTGTGAACCCTGGGGGTACACCGATAAACTCATCTTT,CACEPWGYTDKLIF
TRDV2,18,large,TRDD3,TRDJ1,TGTGCCTGTGACACCGTGGGCGTACTGGGGGATTCTGCAGATAAACTCATCTTT,CACDTVGVLGDSADKLIF
TRDV2,15,medium-sized,-,TRDJ1,TGTGCCTGTGACACCCTGGGGACATACACCGATAAACTCATCTTT,CACDTLGTYTDKLIF
TRDV2,18,medium-sized,TRDD3,TRDJ1,TGTGCCTGTGACACCCTTTTACTGGGGGATAGAGAGACCGATAAACTCATCTTT,CACDTLLLGDRETDKLIF
TRDV2,18,medium-sized,TRDD3,TRDJ1,TGTGCCTGTGACAAGCTGACCGTTGGGGGGATACGGGCCGATAAACTCATCTTT,CACDKLTVGGIRADKLIF
TRDV2,20,medium-sized,TRDD3,TRDJ1,TGTGCCTGTGACACCGTAGCCCGTCTCCCAACTGGGGGATACACCGATAAACTCATCTTT,CACDTVARLPTGGYTDKLIF
TRDV2,18,medium-sized,TRDD3,TRDJ1,TGTGCCTGTGACGTTATACTGGGGGATACGGGGTACACCGATAAACTCATCTTT,CACDVILGDTGYTDKLIF
TRDV2,16,large,TRDD3,TRDJ1,TGTGCCTGTGACACCGTACTGGGGGACATACCCAATAAACTCATCTTT,CACDTVLGDIPNKLIF
TRDV2,15,large,-,TRDJ1,TGTGCCTGTGACGGAATGGGGTCTTACACCGATAAACTCATCTTT,CACDGMGSYTDKLIF
TRDV2,21,medium-sized,TRDD3,TRDJ3,TGTGCCTGTGACACGGGGTTTACTGGGGGATCCCGCTCCTGGGACACCCGACAGATGTTTTTC,CACDTGFTGGSRSWDTRQMFF
TRDV2,22,medium-sized,TRDD3,TRDJ1,TGTGCCTGTGACCCCTTGGCCGCGCCTGGGACTGGGGGATCGTTATACACCGATAAACTCATCTTT,CACDPLAAPGTGGSLYTDKLIF
TRDV2,19,large,TRDD3,TRDJ1,TGTGCCTGTGCCGAGATTATACTGGGGGAAAGTCTGGGAAACAGTAAACTCATCTTT,CACAEIILGESLGNSKLIF
TRDV2,15,large,TRDD3,TRDJ1,TGTGCCTGTGACGCGGTGGGGGATAACACCGATAAACTCATCTTT,CACDAVGDNTDKLIF
TRDV2,22,large,TRDD3,TRDJ1,TGTGCCTGTGACACGGTACTGGGGGATAAATCTCGTCAAACCACGGGCACCGATAAACTCATCTTT,CACDTVLGDKSRQTTGTDKLIF
TRDV2,14,medium-sized,TRDD3,TRDJ1,TGTGCCTGTGACCATATGAAGGGGGATAGTGAACTCATCTTT,CACDHMKGDSELIF
TRDV2,17,-,TRDD3,TRDJ1,TGTGCCTGTGACTCTCTTCGTACTGGGGGAGTCACTGATAAACTCATCTTT,CACDSLRTGGVTDKLIF
TRDV2,17,large,TRDD3,TRDJ1,TGTGCCTGTGACACCGTCGGGGGGGGATACGGCCCCGATAAACTCATCTTT,CACDTVGGGYGPDKLIF
TRDV2,16,large,TRDD3,TRDJ1,TGTGCCTGTGACATACTGGGGGATACGCAGGCCGATAAACTCATCTTT,CACDILGDTQADKLIF
TRDV2,18,few,-,TRDJ1,TGTGCCTGTGACACCATAGGCGATGCAATACAGTACACCGATAAACTCATCTTT,CACDTIGDAIQYTDKLIF
TRDV2,20,medium-sized,-,TRDJ1,TGTGCCTGTGTGCCTCTTCTGGGTACGTTCGAAGTAGGGTACACCGATAAACTCATCTTT,CACVPLLGTFEVGYTDKLIF
TRDV2,19,large,TRDD3,TRDJ1,TGTGCCTGTGACTCAGTACTGGGGGATAATTCTGTCTCCACCGATAAACTCATCTTT,CACDSVLGDNSVSTDKLIF
TRDV2,20,medium-sized,-,TRDJ1,TGTGCCTGTGACACCGTACGGGATTTTTCGGGATTTCCGACCACCGATAAACTCATCTTT,CACDTVRDFSGFPTTDKLIF
TRDV2,18,large,TRDD3,TRDJ3,TGTGCCTGTGACACCGTCCTGGGGGATCTCGGGGACACCCGACAGATGTTTTTC,CACDTVLGDLGDTRQMFF
TRDV2,19,large,TRDD3,TRDJ1,TGTGCCTGTGACACTATGGAGGTACTGGGGGATACGTCCACCGATAAACTCATCTTT,CACDTMEVLGDTSTDKLIF
TRDV2,18,medium-sized,TRDD3,TRDJ1,TGTGCCTGTGAATCACTTTTACTGGGGGCCCGGTACACCGATAAACTCATCTTT,CACESLLLGARYTDKLIF
TRDV2,18,medium-sized,TRDD3,TRDJ1,TGTGCCTGTGACACCTTACTACTGGGGGATATAGGCACCGATAAACTCATCTTT,CACDTLLLGDIGTDKLIF
TRDV2,14,large,-,TRDJ1,TGTGCCTGTGACGCTCTACTGTACACCGATAAACTCATCTTT,CACDALLYTDKLIF